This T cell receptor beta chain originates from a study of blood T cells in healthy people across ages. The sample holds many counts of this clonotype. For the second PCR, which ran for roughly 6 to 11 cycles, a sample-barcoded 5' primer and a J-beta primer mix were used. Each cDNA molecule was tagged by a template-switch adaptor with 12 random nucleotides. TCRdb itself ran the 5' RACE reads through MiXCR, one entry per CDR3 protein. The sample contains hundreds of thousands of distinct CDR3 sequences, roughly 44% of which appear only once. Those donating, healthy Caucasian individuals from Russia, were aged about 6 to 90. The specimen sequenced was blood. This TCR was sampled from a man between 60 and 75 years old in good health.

CDR3 sequence (DNA): TGCAGTGCTAGTGAAAGGAGACTAGCGAGAGAGACCCAGTACTTC. It yields the protein CSASERRLARETQYF. This sequence joins TRBV20-1 and TRBJ2-5, with 8 bases that match TRBD2. The junction had 10 bases not matched to a gene; V was cut back by 3 bases and J by 4 bases. Germline loops: CDR1 DFQATT, CDR2 SNEGSKA (reference sequence). The CDR3 covers 15 residues.